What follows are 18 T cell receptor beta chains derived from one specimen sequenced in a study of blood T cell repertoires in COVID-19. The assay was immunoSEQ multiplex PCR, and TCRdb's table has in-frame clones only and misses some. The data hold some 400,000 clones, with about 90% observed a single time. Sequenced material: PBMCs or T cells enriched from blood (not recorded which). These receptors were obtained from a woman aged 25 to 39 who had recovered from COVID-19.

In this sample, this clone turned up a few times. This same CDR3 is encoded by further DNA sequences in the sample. As DNA, the CDR3 is TGCGCCAGCAGCCATTCCCAGGGGCTATCCTACGAGCAGTACTTC. Amino acids: CASSHSQGLSYEQYF. V and J are TRBV4-1 and TRBJ2-7; weak D call: TRBD1 (6 bases). Per germline, CDR1 MGHRA and CDR2 YSYEKL. There are 15 residues in the CDR3. Trimming cost V 3 bases and J 1 base, with 13 bases left between them.

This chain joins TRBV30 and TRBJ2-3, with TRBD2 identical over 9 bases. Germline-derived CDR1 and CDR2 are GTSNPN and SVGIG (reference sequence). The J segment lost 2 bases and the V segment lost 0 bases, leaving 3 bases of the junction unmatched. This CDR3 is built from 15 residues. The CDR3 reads CAWSVAGGLTDTQYF. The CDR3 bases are TGTGCCTGGAGTGTAGCGGGAGGACTCACAGATACGCAGTATTTT.

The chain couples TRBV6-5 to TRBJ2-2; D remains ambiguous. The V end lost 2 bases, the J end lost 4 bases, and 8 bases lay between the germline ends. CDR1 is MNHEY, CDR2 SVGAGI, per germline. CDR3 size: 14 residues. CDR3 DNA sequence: TGTGCCAGCAGTTACGGGCAGGTCACCGGGGAGCTGTTTTTT. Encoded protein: CASSYGQVTGELFF.

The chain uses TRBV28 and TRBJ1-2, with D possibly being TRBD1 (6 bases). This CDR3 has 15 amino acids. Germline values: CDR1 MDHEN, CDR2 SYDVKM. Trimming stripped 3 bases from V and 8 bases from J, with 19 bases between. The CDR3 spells CASSFPIQGGSGYTF. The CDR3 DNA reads TGTGCCAGCAGTTTCCCCATACAGGGAGGGTCCGGCTACACCTTC.

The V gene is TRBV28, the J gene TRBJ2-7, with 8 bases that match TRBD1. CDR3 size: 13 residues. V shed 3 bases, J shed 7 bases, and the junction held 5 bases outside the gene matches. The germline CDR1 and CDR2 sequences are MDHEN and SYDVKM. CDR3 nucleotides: TGTGCCAGCAGTTTTCAGGGGGCATGGGAGCAGTACTTC. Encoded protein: CASSFQGAWEQYF.

The CDR3 loop is CASTTSGGGHEQFF. The CDR3 DNA sequence: TGTGCCAGTACCACTAGCGGGGGGGGCCATGAGCAGTTCTTC. The rearrangement joins TRBV19 to TRBJ2-1, with 13 bases identical to TRBD2. Trimming at V came to 7 bases and at J to 8 bases, leaving 5 bases not matched to a gene. This CDR3 is built from 14 residues. Germline CDR1 reads LNHDA; CDR2 reads SQIVND (reference sequence).

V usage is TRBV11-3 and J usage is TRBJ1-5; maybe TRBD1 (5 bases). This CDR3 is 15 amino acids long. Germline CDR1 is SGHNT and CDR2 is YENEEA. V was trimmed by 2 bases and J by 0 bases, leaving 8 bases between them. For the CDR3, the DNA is TGTGCCAGCAGCTTAAAGGGGCGTAGCAATCAGCCCCAGCATTTT. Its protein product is CASSLKGRSNQPQHF.

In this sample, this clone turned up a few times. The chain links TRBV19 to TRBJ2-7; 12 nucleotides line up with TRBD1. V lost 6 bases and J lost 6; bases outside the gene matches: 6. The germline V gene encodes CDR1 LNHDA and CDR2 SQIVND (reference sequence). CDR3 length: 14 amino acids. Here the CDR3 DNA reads TGTGCCAGTAGAGCGGAGGGACAGGGGGCCGAGCAGTACTTC. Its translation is CASRAEGQGAEQYF.

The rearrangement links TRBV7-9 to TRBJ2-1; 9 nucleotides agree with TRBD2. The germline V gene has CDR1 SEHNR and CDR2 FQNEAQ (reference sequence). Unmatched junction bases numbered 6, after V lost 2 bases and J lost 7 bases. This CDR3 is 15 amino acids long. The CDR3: CASSLRSGGTNEQFF. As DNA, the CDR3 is TGTGCCAGCAGCTTACGTAGCGGGGGTACGAATGAGCAGTTCTTC.

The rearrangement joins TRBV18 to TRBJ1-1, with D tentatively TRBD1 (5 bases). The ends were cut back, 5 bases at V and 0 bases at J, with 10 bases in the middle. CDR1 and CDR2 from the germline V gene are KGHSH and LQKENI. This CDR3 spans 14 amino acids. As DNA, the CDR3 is TGTGCCAGCTCATCGACAGAAATGAACACTGAAGCTTTCTTT. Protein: CASSSTEMNTEAFF.

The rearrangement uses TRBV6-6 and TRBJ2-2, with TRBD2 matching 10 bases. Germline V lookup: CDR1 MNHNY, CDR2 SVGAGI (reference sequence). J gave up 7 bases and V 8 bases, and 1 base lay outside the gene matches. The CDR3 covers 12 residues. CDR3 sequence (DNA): TGTGCCAGCCGGACTAGCGGCGGGGAGCTGTTTTTT. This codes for CASRTSGGELFF.

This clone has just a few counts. The CDR3 nucleotides read TGTGCCAGCAAGGTCCAGGGTATGAACACTGAAGCTTTCTTT. This sequence encodes CASKVQGMNTEAFF. The chain links TRBV2 to TRBJ1-1; tentative D call: TRBD1 (5 bases). V gave up 7 bases and J gave up 0 bases, with 12 bases separating them. Germline assignment: CDR1 SNHLY and CDR2 FYNNEI. The CDR3 runs to 14 residues.

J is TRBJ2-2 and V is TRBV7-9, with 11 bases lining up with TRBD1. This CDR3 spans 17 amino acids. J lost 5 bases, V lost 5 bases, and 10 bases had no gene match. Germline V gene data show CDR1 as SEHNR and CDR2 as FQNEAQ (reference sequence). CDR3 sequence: CASSGPGQGAMTGELFF. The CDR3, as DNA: TGTGCCAGCAGCGGACCAGGACAGGGGGCGATGACCGGGGAGCTGTTTTTT.

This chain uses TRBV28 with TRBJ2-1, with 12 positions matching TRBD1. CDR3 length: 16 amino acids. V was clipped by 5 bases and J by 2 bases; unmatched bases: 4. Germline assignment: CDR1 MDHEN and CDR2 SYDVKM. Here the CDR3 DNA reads TGTGCCAGCAGTAGGGGGACAGGGGGCGCCTACAATGAGCAGTTCTTC. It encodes CASSRGTGGAYNEQFF.

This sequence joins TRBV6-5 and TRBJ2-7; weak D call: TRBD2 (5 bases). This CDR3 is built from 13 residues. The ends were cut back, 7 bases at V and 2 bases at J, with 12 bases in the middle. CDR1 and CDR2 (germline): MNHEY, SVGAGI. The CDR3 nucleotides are TGTGCCAGCAAAATGAAGGGAGCCTACGAGCAGTACTTC. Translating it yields CASKMKGAYEQYF.

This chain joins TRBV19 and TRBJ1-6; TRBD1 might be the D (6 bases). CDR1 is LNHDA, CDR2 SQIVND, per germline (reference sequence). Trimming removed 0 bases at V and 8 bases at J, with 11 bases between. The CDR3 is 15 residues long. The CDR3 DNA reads TGTGCCAGTAGTATAGAAGGGTCAGGGGATTCACCCCTCCACTTT. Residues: CASSIEGSGDSPLHF.

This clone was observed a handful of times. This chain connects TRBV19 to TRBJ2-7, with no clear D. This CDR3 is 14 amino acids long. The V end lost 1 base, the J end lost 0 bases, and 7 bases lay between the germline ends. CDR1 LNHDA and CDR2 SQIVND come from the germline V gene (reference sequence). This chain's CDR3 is CASSIVHSSYEQYF. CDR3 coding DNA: TGTGCCAGTAGTATAGTCCACAGCTCCTACGAGCAGTACTTC.

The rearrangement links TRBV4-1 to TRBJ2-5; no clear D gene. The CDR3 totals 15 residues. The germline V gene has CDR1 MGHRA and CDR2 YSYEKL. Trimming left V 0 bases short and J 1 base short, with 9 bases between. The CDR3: CASSQDWRSQETQYF. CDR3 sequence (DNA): TGCGCCAGCAGCCAAGATTGGCGGTCCCAAGAGACCCAGTACTTC.